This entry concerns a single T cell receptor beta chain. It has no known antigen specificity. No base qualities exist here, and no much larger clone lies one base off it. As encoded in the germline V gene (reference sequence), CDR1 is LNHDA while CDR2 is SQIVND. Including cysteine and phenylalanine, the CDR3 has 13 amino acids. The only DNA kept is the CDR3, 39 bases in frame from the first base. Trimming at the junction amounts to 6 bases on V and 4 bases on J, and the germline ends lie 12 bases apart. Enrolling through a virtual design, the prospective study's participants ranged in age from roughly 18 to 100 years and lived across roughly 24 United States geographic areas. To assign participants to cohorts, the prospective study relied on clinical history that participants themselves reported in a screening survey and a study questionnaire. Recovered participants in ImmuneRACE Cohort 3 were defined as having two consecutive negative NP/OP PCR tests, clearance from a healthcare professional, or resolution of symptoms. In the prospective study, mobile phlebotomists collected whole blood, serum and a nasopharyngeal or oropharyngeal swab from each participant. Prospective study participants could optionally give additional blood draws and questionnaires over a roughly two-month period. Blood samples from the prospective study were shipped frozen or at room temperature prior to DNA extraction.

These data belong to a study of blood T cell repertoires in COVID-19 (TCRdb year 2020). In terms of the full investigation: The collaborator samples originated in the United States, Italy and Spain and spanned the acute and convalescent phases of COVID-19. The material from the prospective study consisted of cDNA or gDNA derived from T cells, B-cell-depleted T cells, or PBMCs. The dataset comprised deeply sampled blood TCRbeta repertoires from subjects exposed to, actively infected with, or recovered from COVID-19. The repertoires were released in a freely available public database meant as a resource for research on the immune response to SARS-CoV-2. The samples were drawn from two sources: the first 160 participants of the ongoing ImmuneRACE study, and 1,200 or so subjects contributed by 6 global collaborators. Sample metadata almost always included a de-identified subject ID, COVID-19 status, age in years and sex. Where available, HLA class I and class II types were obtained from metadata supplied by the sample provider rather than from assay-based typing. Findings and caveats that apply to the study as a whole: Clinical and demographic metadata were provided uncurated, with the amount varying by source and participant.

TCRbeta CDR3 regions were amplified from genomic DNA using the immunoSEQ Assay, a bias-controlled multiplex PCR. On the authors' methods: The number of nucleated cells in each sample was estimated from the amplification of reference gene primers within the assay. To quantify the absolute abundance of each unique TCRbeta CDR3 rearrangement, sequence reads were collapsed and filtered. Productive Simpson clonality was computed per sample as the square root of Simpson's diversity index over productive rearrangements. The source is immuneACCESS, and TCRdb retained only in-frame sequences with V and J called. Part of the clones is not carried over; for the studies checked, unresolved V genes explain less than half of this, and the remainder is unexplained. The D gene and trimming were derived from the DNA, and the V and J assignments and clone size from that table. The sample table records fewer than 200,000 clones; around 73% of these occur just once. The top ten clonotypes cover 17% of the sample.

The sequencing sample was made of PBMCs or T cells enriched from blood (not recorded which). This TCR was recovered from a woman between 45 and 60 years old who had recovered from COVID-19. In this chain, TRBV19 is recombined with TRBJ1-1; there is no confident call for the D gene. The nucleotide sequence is TGTGCCAGTAGAGAGGGTGGAGGCACTGAAGCTTTCTTT. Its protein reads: CASREGGGTEAFF.